The 27 T cell receptor beta chains reported below all come from one sample, sequenced in a study of shared clonotypes between healthy human individuals. Data came from immunoSEQ multiplex PCR; TCRdb stores just in-frame clones and leaves some out. The data show approximately 530,000 clones, 90% to 96% seen once. The sample taken for sequencing was naive CD4+ T cells sorted from blood. Subset in this sample: CD45RA+ positively selected. The receptors come from a woman aged 25-40 years in good health.

The chain employs TRBV28 and TRBJ1-1, with 9 positions matching TRBD1. Unmatched junction bases numbered 9, after V lost 3 bases and J lost 4 bases. CDR1 MDHEN and CDR2 SYDVKM come from the germline V gene. The CDR3 loop spans 16 amino acids. The CDR3 loop is CASSFPETGGATEAFF. The CDR3 DNA follows: TGTGCCAGCAGTTTCCCCGAGACAGGGGGGGCCACTGAAGCTTTCTTT.

The V gene is TRBV5-5, the J gene TRBJ2-7; 7 nucleotides match TRBD1. Germline CDR1 is SGHKS and CDR2 is YYEKEE (reference sequence). With V trimmed by 4 bases and J by 0 bases, 4 bases remained unmatched. The CDR3 spans 14 residues. The CDR3 nucleotides read TGTGCCAGCAGCCGTCAGGGGGACTCCTACGAGCAGTACTTC. Translated, it gives CASSRQGDSYEQYF.

The chain is built from TRBV5-5 and TRBJ1-2; D perhaps matches TRBD1 (5 bases). V lost 4 bases to trimming and J lost 1 base, with 11 bases between them. Germline lookup yields CDR1 SGHKS and CDR2 YYEKEE (reference sequence). The CDR3 contains 14 residues. CDR3 sequence: CASSPDILNYGYTF. CDR3 nucleotides: TGTGCCAGCAGCCCGGACATCCTTAACTATGGCTACACCTTC.

The chain uses TRBV4-1 and TRBJ2-5, with D perhaps TRBD2 (7 bases). The germline gives CDR1 MGHRA, CDR2 YSYEKL. Trimming shortened V by 0 bases and J by 2 bases, and 19 bases separated the two germline ends. This CDR3 comprises 18 residues. The CDR3 bases are TGCGCCAGCAGCCAAGAATTCGGGAGGATAGGGACACAAGAGACCCAGTACTTC. Protein: CASSQEFGRIGTQETQYF.

This rearrangement joins TRBV5-1 to TRBJ1-1; 8 nucleotides align to TRBD1. J gave up 4 bases and V 4 bases, and 6 bases lay outside the gene matches. CDR1 is SGHRS and CDR2 is YFSETQ in the germline V gene. This CDR3 has 14 residues. CDR3 region: CASSRQGSGTEAFF. The CDR3 region has the DNA TGCGCCAGCAGCCGACAGGGGTCGGGCACTGAAGCTTTCTTT. The full variable domain, rest sourced from reference TRBV5-1 and TRBJ1-1, is KAGVTQTPRYLIKTRGQQVTLSCSPISGHRSVSWYQQTPGQGLQFLFEYFSETQRNKGNFPGRFSGRQFSNSRSEMNVSTLELGDSALYLCASSRQGSGTEAFFGQGTRLTVV.

The CDR3 DNA is TGTGCCAGCAGCGTAGTTAACTATGGCTACACCTTC. Translating gives CASSVVNYGYTF. The V gene is TRBV11-2, the J gene TRBJ1-2; D is unclear. Trimming cost V 5 bases and J 1 base, with 5 bases left between them. From germline, CDR1 is SGHAT and CDR2 FQNNGV. The CDR3 totals 12 residues.

DNA for the CDR3: TGTGCCAGCAGCTTGGTTCTTGGCGGGGGTATAGAGACCCAGTACTTC. Its translation: CASSLVLGGGIETQYF. The rearrangement joins TRBV5-4 to TRBJ2-5; 7 positions agree with TRBD2. Germline CDR1 SGHNT, CDR2 YYREEE (reference sequence). This CDR3 is 16 amino acids long. The ends lost 0 bases at V and 4 bases at J; junction bases unmatched: 9. Supplemented by reference TRBV5-4 and TRBJ2-5, the full variable domain reads ETGVTQSPTHLIKTRGQQVTLRCSSQSGHNTVSWYQQALGQGPQFIFQYYREEENGRGNFPPRFSGLQFPNYSSELNVNALELDDSALYLCASSLVLGGGIETQYFGPGTRLLVL.

CDR3 loop: CASSLFGVAQETQYF. CDR3 DNA sequence: TGTGCCAGCAGCTTATTTGGAGTGGCCCAAGAGACCCAGTACTTC. This sequence joins TRBV7-9 and TRBJ2-5; the D is unclear. The CDR3 is 15 residues long. Trimming shortened V by 2 bases and J by 1 base, and 11 bases separated the two germline ends. Germline V CDR1 and CDR2: SEHNR, FQNEAQ (reference sequence).

The chain is built from TRBV5-4 and TRBJ2-3, with no clear D. Trimming removed 4 bases at V and 1 base at J, with 13 bases between. CDR1 and CDR2 (germline): SGHNT, YYREEE (reference sequence). The CDR3 loop spans 15 amino acids. CDR3 sequence (DNA): TGTGCCAGCAGCGGTCTGGGCGGTGGCACAGATACGCAGTATTTT. Its protein product is CASSGLGGGTDTQYF.

The chain joins TRBV14 to TRBJ2-3; the D gene is possibly TRBD1 (5 bases). The CDR3 has 16 amino acids. Germline V gives CDR1 SGHDN, CDR2 FVKESK. The V and J ends lost 1 base and 2 bases respectively, with 13 bases between them. CDR3 in DNA: TGTGCCAGCAGCCAAGGGGGCCGGGTCCTCACAGATACGCAGTATTTT. Translation gives CASSQGGRVLTDTQYF.

This sequence joins TRBV7-9 and TRBJ1-4; TRBD1 matches 9 bases. There are 16 residues in the CDR3. V trimming: 5 bases; J trimming: 1 base; junction bases outside the gene matches: 5. The germline V gene has CDR1 SEHNR and CDR2 FQNEAQ (reference sequence). The CDR3 loop is CASSRGTGLTNEKLFF. CDR3 bases: TGTGCCAGCAGCCGCGGGACAGGGTTAACTAATGAAAAACTGTTTTTT.

To note about this clone: Different DNA sequences within this sample yield the same CDR3. The rearrangement uses TRBV2 and TRBJ2-7; 7 bases are a match to TRBD1. Germline CDR1 reads SNHLY; CDR2 reads FYNNEI. The trim removed 2 bases at V and 2 bases at J, leaving 3 bases unmatched. The CDR3 totals 14 residues. CDR3 in amino acids: CASSEQGVTYEQYF. The CDR3 DNA reads as TGTGCCAGCAGTGAACAGGGGGTAACCTACGAGCAGTACTTC.

This clone turned up a few times. This chain connects TRBV28 to TRBJ1-5; perhaps TRBD1 as D (5 bases). CDR1 is MDHEN, CDR2 SYDVKM, per germline. CDR3 size: 14 residues. The ends were cut back, 5 bases at V and 6 bases at J, with 14 bases in the middle. CDR3 sequence: CASSVGERGQPQHF. As DNA, the CDR3 is TGTGCCAGCAGTGTGGGGGAAAGGGGTCAGCCCCAGCATTTT.

The gene calls are TRBV10-3 and TRBJ1-1; D might be TRBD1 (6 bases). The germline V gene has CDR1 ENHRY and CDR2 SYGVKD. V shed 5 bases and J shed 1 base, with 8 bases lying between them. CDR3 length: 13 amino acids. CDR3 bases: TGTGCCATCAGTCGACAGGAGAACACTGAAGCTTTCTTT. Its protein is CAISRQENTEAFF.

The V gene is TRBV6-6, the J gene TRBJ2-1; 7 bases match TRBD2. The CDR3 length is 14 residues. J lost 10 bases, V lost 5 bases, and 11 bases had no gene match. Germline assignment: CDR1 MNHNY and CDR2 SVGAGI (reference sequence). CDR3 sequence: CASSTGTEGLEQFF. CDR3 nucleotides: TGTGCCAGCAGTACCGGGACCGAGGGACTAGAGCAGTTCTTC.

This chain's CDR3 is CASSLAGGPNTEAFF. In DNA form, the CDR3 reads TGTGCCAGCAGCTTGGCTGGAGGGCCGAACACTGAAGCTTTCTTT. The V call is TRBV5-4, the J call TRBJ1-1; D not resolved. There are 15 residues in the CDR3. Trimming removed 0 bases from V and 1 base from J, with 10 bases in between. Germline V gives CDR1 SGHNT, CDR2 YYREEE (reference sequence).

The rearrangement uses TRBV5-6 and TRBJ2-3; 7 nucleotides agree with TRBD2. This CDR3 comprises 16 residues. Germline CDR1 reads SGHDT; CDR2 reads YYEEEE. V lost 2 bases to trimming and J lost 2 bases; unmatched junction nucleotides: 8. The CDR3 DNA is TGTGCCAGCAGCTTTACCAAGCGGGATTTCACAGATACGCAGTATTTT. Amino acid sequence: CASSFTKRDFTDTQYF.

The genes are TRBV10-3 and TRBJ1-2; a weak D match, TRBD1 (6 bases). The CDR3 consists of 14 residues. Germline assignment: CDR1 ENHRY and CDR2 SYGVKD. V dropped 7 bases and J dropped 0 bases, with 12 bases sitting between them. The CDR3 region is CAIKGEGTNYGYTF. The CDR3 DNA follows: TGTGCCATCAAGGGGGAAGGAACTAACTATGGCTACACCTTC.

The rearrangement uses TRBV28 and TRBJ2-7, with D maybe TRBD2 (6 bases). This CDR3 has 14 amino acids. The V gene's germline CDR1 is MDHEN and CDR2 SYDVKM. V was pared by 6 bases and J by 4 bases, with 16 bases between. The CDR3 DNA follows: TGTGCCAGCAGGTCAGCACCTAGCGTATACGAGCAGTACTTC. Amino acids: CASRSAPSVYEQYF.

The V call is TRBV5-1, the J call TRBJ2-1; D is perhaps TRBD1 (5 bases). Trimming pared 4 bases from V and 5 bases from J, leaving 16 bases between. This CDR3 contains 15 residues. Looked up from germline, CDR1 is SGHRS and CDR2 is YFSETQ. This CDR3 is CASSATGVPNNEQFF. The CDR3 DNA follows: TGCGCCAGCAGCGCCACAGGAGTCCCCAACAATGAGCAGTTCTTC. The variable domain in full, completed from reference TRBV5-1 and TRBJ2-1, reads KAGVTQTPRYLIKTRGQQVTLSCSPISGHRSVSWYQQTPGQGLQFLFEYFSETQRNKGNFPGRFSGRQFSNSRSEMNVSTLELGDSALYLCASSATGVPNNEQFFGPGTRLTVL.

This chain uses TRBV28 with TRBJ2-7, with D possibly being TRBD2 (5 bases). The CDR3 spans 13 residues. The V gene's germline CDR1 is MDHEN and CDR2 SYDVKM. V lost 6 bases to trimming and J lost 6 bases, with 15 bases between them. The CDR3 nucleotides are TGTGCCAGCAGCCAGCGGACCCCGGGCGAGCAGTACTTC. It yields the protein CASSQRTPGEQYF.

The chain has TRBV7-2 and TRBJ2-5; D gene ambiguous. The CDR3 has 13 amino acids. CDR1 SGHTA and CDR2 FQGNSA come from the germline V gene. Trimming took off 6 bases at V and 0 bases at J, with 8 bases between the two ends. The CDR3 nucleotides are TGTGCCAGCAGACAAGGGAACCAAGAGACCCAGTACTTC. This gives the protein CASRQGNQETQYF.

V and J are TRBV7-6 and TRBJ2-3, with TRBD2 identical over 9 bases. Germline V gene data show CDR1 as SGHVS and CDR2 as FNYEAQ. V was pared by 5 bases and J by 2 bases, with 11 bases of the junction left unmatched. There are 17 residues in the CDR3. The CDR3 nucleotides read TGTGCCAGCAGCCGTTTTAAGGGCGGGAGGGCCACAGATACGCAGTATTTT. Translated, it gives CASSRFKGGRATDTQYF.

The V and J genes are TRBV30 and TRBJ2-5; D not certain. The CDR3 sequence is 14 residues long. The V and J ends lost 0 bases and 0 bases respectively, with 8 bases between them. From germline, CDR1 is GTSNPN and CDR2 SVGIG (reference sequence). This CDR3 reads CAWSVFRDQETQYF. The CDR3 DNA sequence: TGTGCCTGGAGTGTCTTTCGGGACCAAGAGACCCAGTACTTC. Together with reference TRBV30 and TRBJ2-5, the CDR3 gives the full variable domain: SQTIHQWPATLVQPVGSPLSLECTVEGTSNPNLYWYRQAAGRGLQLLFYSVGIGQISSEVPQNLSASRPQDRQFILSSKKLLLSDSGFYLCAWSVFRDQETQYFGPGTRLLVL.

The chain joins TRBV9 to TRBJ2-3; D is perhaps TRBD1 or TRBD2 (5 bases each). Germline CDR1 reads SGDLS; CDR2 reads YYNGEE. This CDR3 has 16 amino acids. Trimming shortened V by 0 bases and J by 2 bases, and 13 bases separated the two germline ends. The CDR3 reads CASSVASTGTTDTQYF. The DNA for the CDR3 is TGTGCCAGCAGCGTAGCTAGCACAGGCACCACAGATACGCAGTATTTT.

The chain recombines TRBV2 with TRBJ2-5, with D perhaps TRBD2 (6 bases). The CDR3 spans 16 residues. Germline CDR1 and CDR2: SNHLY and FYNNEI. V was cut by 2 bases and J by 3 bases, with 16 bases left in between. Here the CDR3 DNA reads TGTGCCAGCAGTGAATCCCCCCGACTAGGTAAAGAGACCCAGTACTTC. Its protein product is CASSESPRLGKETQYF.

The V call is TRBV19, the J call TRBJ2-3; D is unresolved. Germline V CDR1 and CDR2: LNHDA, SQIVND (reference sequence). With 3 bases removed from V and 4 bases from J, the gap between germline ends came to 14 bases. CDR3 length: 15 residues. The DNA for the CDR3 is TGTGCCAGTAGTATGGACGGCCGAAGGGCAGATACGCAGTATTTT. Amino acid sequence: CASSMDGRRADTQYF.